This T cell receptor beta chain was observed in a study of identical twins. The germline gives CDR1 LGHNA, CDR2 YSLEER. Trimming cost V 3 bases and J 3 bases, with 12 bases left between them. The CDR3 covers 14 residues. TCRdb itself ran the 5' RACE reads through MiXCR, one entry per CDR3 protein. The data contain 550,000 to 700,000 distinct CDR3 sequences, 9.6% of them singletons. The data also belong to a second study, concerning yellow fever vaccine responses in identical twins.

Sequenced material: PBMCs. The receptor was derived from a woman under 30 in good health. This chain uses TRBV4-3 with TRBJ2-7; perhaps TRBD1 as D (6 bases). In nucleotides, the CDR3 is TGCGCCAGCAGCCACGCCTCAGGGGACTACGAGCAGTACTTC. Amino acid sequence: CASSHASGDYEQYF.